These T cell receptor beta chains were read from a single sample in a study of CD4+ T cells in melanoma. Produced via immunoSEQ multiplex PCR; TCRdb's table is partial and in-frame only. The data show 20,000 or so clones, more than 70% seen once. These receptors all come from a human donor with melanoma. The CDR3 runs from the conserved cysteine through the conserved F or W. D genes are given only for firm matches. Some rows have no size entry. The others give once, few or many, or a class for an expanded clone.

abundance	d_gene	v_gene	j_gene	CDR3aa	CDR3nt
-	TRBD2	TRBV2	TRBJ2-1	CASKTGTTAWEQFF	TGTGCCAGCAAAACCGGGACTACCGCGTGGGAGCAGTTCTTC
-	-	TRBV7-9	TRBJ1-2	CASSGPSGFGGYTF	TGTGCCAGCAGCGGACCCTCAGGGTTCGGTGGCTACACCTTC
-	-	TRBV7-2	TRBJ2-5	CASSPGGGQWETQYF	TGTGCCAGCAGCCCAGGGGGGGGGCAGTGGGAGACCCAGTACTTC
-	TRBD2	TRBV13	TRBJ2-5	CASSYTLAGGGVETQYF	TGTGCCAGCAGTTATACCCTAGCGGGGGGCGGGGTGGAGACCCAGTACTTC
-	-	TRBV5-5	TRBJ1-2	CASSLSGIHYGYTF	TGTGCCAGCAGCTTGTCAGGGATCCACTATGGCTACACCTTC
-	-	TRBV9	TRBJ1-1	CASSVGGGQNTEAFF	TGTGCCAGCAGCGTAGGAGGGGGGCAGAACACTGAAGCTTTCTTT
-	-	TRBV20-1	TRBJ2-3	CSAGGLDTQYF	TGCAGTGCGGGGGGCCTGGATACGCAGTATTTT
few	-	TRBV13	TRBJ2-6	CASSLVTVSGANVLTF	TGTGCCAGCAGCTTAGTGACGGTCTCTGGGGCCAACGTCCTGACTTTC
once	-	TRBV28	TRBJ1-1	CASSTGLAEAFF	TGTGCCAGCAGCACCGGGCTCGCTGAAGCTTTCTTT
-	-	TRBV5-4	TRBJ2-1	CASSLEPGITSPEQFF	TGTGCCAGCAGCTTGGAACCGGGTATCACCTCACCCGAGCAGTTCTTC
-	-	TRBV6-5	TRBJ1-1	CASSSERNTEAFF	TGTGCCAGCAGTAGTGAGAGGAACACTGAAGCTTTCTTT
-	-	TRBV4-1	TRBJ2-1	CASSPLPRGGYNEQFF	TGCGCCAGCAGTCCTCTCCCCAGGGGGGGTTACAATGAGCAGTTCTTC
-	-	TRBV10-3	TRBJ2-3	CALSGGGTDTQYF	TGTGCCTTGTCTGGGGGAGGTACAGATACGCAGTATTTT
-	-	TRBV7-8	TRBJ1-2	CASSLDGWTGGYTF	TGTGCCAGCAGCTTAGACGGTTGGACGGGCGGCTACACCTTC
-	-	TRBV6-1	TRBJ1-4	CASSARRQATNEKLFF	TGCGCCAGCAGTGCCCGACGCCAGGCAACTAATGAAAAACTGTTTTTT
-	TRBD2	TRBV4-1	TRBJ2-4	CASSQVGGGLKNIQYF	TGCGCCAGCAGCCAAGTGGGCGGGGGGCTGAAAAACATTCAGTACTTC
-	-	TRBV5-1	TRBJ2-3	CASSLDGSTDTQYF	TGCGCCAGCAGCTTGGATGGATCCACAGATACGCAGTATTTT
-	-	TRBV9	TRBJ1-1	CASSVRGNTEAFF	TGTGCCAGCAGCGTCAGAGGGAACACTGAAGCTTTCTTT
once	TRBD1	TRBV12-5	TRBJ2-7	CASGLDPTRGSYEQYF	TGTGCTAGTGGTTTGGACCCTACCAGGGGGTCCTACGAGCAGTACTTC
-	TRBD2	TRBV6-6	TRBJ2-3	CASSDTSGGTDTQYF	TGTGCCAGCAGTGACACTAGCGGGGGCACAGATACGCAGTATTTT
-	TRBD2	TRBV5-6	TRBJ2-5	CASSLDINPLAGRETQYF	TGTGCCAGCAGCTTGGACATAAATCCCCTAGCGGGGAGAGAGACCCAGTACTTC
-	-	TRBV9	TRBJ2-1	CASSVGGEQFF	TGTGCCAGCAGCGTAGGGGGTGAGCAGTTCTTC
few	-	TRBV29-1	TRBJ2-3	CSASRDLRDTQYF	TGCAGCGCCTCCCGGGACCTACGAGATACGCAGTATTTT
-	-	TRBV19	TRBJ2-3	CASTKDSSDTQYF	TGTGCCAGTACCAAGGACAGCTCAGATACGCAGTATTTT
few	-	TRBV6-5	TRBJ2-1	CASSYSLSYNEQFF	TGTGCCAGCAGTTACAGCCTCTCCTACAATGAGCAGTTCTTC
-	-	TRBV6-6	TRBJ1-5	CASSEIAQNQPQHF	TGTGCCAGCAGTGAGATAGCCCAGAATCAGCCCCAGCATTTT
-	TRBD1	TRBV4-1	TRBJ1-3	CASSQGAQGAIGNTIYF	TGCGCCAGCAGCCAAGGGGCACAGGGGGCAATTGGAAACACCATATATTTT
-	-	TRBV5-1	TRBJ1-2	CASSLEADTYGYTF	TGCGCCAGCAGCTTGGAGGCAGACACATATGGCTACACCTTC
-	TRBD2	TRBV7-6	TRBJ2-1	CASSLASGGPGGHNEQFF	TGTGCCAGCAGCTTAGCCAGCGGGGGCCCTGGGGGCCACAATGAGCAGTTCTTC
-	TRBD1	TRBV7-6	TRBJ1-6	CASSSGQGYHSPLHF	TGTGCCAGCAGCTCAGGACAGGGCTACCATTCACCCCTCCACTTT
-	-	TRBV6-1	TRBJ2-2	CASSVKGSVTGELFF	TGTGCCAGCAGTGTAAAGGGGTCGGTTACCGGGGAGCTGTTTTTT
large	TRBD1	TRBV2	TRBJ1-2	CASSGTRQGGDYGYTF	TGTGCCAGCAGTGGGACAAGACAGGGGGGTGACTATGGCTACACCTTC
-	-	TRBV5-1	TRBJ1-2	CASSLGSKGGRDDGYTF	TGCGCCAGCAGCTTGGGCAGTAAGGGGGGCAGAGATGATGGCTACACCTTC
-	TRBD1	TRBV5-5	TRBJ2-1	CASSYRDRGLNEQFF	TGTGCCAGCAGCTACCGGGACAGGGGGCTCAATGAGCAGTTCTTC
few	TRBD2	TRBV10-2	TRBJ2-7	CASSPGLLYEQYF	TGCGCCAGCAGCCCGGGACTACTCTACGAGCAGTACTTC
few	-	TRBV29-1	TRBJ2-7	CSASSGGGEKYF	TGCAGCGCGAGCTCTGGAGGCGGAGAGAAGTACTTC
-	-	TRBV10-2	TRBJ2-7	CASQNAGSAYEQYF	TGCGCCAGTCAGAATGCCGGCTCGGCCTACGAGCAGTACTTC
-	-	TRBV5-4	TRBJ1-1	CASSFNGGTEAFF	TGTGCCAGCAGCTTTAACGGTGGCACTGAAGCTTTCTTT
-	-	TRBV30	TRBJ2-7	CAWRGRPSYEQYF	TGTGCCTGGAGAGGGAGGCCCTCCTACGAGCAGTACTTC
-	-	TRBV5-1	TRBJ2-5	CASSSSEETQYF	TGCGCCAGCAGCTCCTCGGAGGAGACCCAGTACTTC
once	TRBD1	TRBV2	TRBJ2-5	CASSDEQGGETQYF	TGTGCCAGCAGTGATGAACAGGGGGGAGAGACCCAGTACTTC